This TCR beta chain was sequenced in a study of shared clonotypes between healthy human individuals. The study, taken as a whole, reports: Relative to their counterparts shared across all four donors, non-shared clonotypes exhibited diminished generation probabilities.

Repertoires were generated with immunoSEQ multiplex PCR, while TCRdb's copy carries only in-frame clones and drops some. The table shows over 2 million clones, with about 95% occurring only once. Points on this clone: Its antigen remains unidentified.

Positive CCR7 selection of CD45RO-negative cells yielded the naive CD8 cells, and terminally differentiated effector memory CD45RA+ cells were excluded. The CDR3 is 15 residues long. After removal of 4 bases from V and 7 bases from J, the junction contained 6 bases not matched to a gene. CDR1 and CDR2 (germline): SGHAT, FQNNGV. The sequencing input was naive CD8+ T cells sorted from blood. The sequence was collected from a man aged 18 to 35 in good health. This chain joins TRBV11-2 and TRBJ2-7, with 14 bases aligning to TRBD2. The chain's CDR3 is CASSSGLAGVWEQYF. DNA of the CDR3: TGTGCCAGCAGCTCGGGACTAGCGGGGGTATGGGAGCAGTACTTC.